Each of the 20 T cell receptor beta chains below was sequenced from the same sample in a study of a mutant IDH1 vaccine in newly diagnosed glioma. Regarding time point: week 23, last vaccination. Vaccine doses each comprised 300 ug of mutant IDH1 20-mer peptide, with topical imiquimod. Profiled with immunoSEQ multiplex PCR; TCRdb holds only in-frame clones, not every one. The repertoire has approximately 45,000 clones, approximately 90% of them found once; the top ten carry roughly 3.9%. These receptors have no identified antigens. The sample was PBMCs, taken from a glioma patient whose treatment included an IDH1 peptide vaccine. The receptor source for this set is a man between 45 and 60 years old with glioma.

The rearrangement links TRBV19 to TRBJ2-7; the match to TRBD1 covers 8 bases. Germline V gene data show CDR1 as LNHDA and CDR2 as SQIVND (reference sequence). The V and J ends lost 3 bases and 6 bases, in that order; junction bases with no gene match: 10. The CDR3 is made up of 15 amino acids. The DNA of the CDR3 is TGTGCCAGTAGTATCCTACTTTCGGACAGGGTCGAGCAGTACTTC. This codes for CASSILLSDRVEQYF. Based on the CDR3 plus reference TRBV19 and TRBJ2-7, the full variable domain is DGGITQSPKYLFRKEGQNVTLSCEQNLNHDAMYWYRQDPGQGLRLIYYSQIVNDFQKGDIAEGYSVSREKKESFPLTVTSAQKNPTAFYLCASSILLSDRVEQYFGPGTRLTVT.

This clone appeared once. CDR3 sequence reads: CASSDQGLAGGRGDTQYF. Written as DNA, the CDR3 is TGTGCCAGCAGCGACCAAGGACTAGCGGGGGGTCGGGGAGATACGCAGTATTTT. The chain is built from TRBV9 and TRBJ2-3; 14 bases are a match to TRBD2. The CDR3 sequence is 18 residues long. Germline-derived CDR1 and CDR2 are SGDLS and YYNGEE. With 3 bases clipped from V and 5 bases from J, the junction kept 11 bases outside the gene matches.

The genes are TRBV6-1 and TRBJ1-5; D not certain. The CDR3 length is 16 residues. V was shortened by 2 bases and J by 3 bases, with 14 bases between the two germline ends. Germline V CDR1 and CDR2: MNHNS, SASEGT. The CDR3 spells CASSERSRKFNQPQHF. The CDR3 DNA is TGTGCCAGCAGTGAAAGAAGTAGGAAGTTCAATCAGCCCCAGCATTTT.

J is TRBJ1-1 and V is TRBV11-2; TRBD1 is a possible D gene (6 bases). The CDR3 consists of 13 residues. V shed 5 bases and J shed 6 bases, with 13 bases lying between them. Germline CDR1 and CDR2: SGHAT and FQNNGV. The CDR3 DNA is TGTGCCAGCAGCCCTGAGACAGGAGCTGAAGCTTTCTTT. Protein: CASSPETGAEAFF.

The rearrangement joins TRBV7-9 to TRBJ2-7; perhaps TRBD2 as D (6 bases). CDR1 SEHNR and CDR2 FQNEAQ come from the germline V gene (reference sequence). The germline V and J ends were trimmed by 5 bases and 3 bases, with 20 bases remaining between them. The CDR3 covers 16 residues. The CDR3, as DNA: TGTGCCAGCAGCCCGGTGGGCGGGGCCAAGAGCTACGAGCAGTACTTC. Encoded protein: CASSPVGGAKSYEQYF. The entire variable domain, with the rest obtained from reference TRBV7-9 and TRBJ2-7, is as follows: DTGVSQNPRHKITKRGQNVTFRCDPISEHNRLYWYRQTLGQGPEFLTYFQNEAQLEKSRLLSDRFSAERPKGSFSTLEIQRTEQGDSAMYLCASSPVGGAKSYEQYFGPGTRLTVT.

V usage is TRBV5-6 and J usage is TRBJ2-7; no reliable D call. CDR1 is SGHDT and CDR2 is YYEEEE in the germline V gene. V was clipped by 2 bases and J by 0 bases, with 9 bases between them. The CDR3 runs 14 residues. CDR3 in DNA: TGTGCCAGCAGCTTTAGGCGACACTCCTACGAGCAGTACTTC. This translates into CASSFRRHSYEQYF.

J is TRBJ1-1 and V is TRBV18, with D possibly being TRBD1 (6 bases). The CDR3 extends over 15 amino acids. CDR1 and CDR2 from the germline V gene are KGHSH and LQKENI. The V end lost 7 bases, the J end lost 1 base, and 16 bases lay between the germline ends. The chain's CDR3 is CASFLGQSANTEAFF. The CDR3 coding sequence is TGTGCCAGCTTTCTCGGACAGAGCGCGAACACTGAAGCTTTCTTT.

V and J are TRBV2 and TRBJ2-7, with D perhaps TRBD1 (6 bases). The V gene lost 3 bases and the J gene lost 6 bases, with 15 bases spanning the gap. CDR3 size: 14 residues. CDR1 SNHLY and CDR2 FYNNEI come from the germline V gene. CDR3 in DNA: TGTGCCAGCAGTGAGAGCCAGGGGTCTCGCGAGCAGTACTTC. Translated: CASSESQGSREQYF.

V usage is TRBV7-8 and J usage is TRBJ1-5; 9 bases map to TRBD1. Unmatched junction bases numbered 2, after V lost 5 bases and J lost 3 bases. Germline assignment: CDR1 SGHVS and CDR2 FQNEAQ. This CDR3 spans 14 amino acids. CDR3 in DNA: TGTGCCAGCAGCGGGACAGGGTCCAATCAGCCCCAGCATTTT. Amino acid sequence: CASSGTGSNQPQHF.

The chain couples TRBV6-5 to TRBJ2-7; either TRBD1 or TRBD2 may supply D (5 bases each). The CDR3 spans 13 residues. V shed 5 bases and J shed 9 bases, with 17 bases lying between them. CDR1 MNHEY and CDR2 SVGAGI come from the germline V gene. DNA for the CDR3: TGTGCCAGCAGTCTCAGGGACGCAAACGGGCAGTACTTC. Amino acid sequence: CASSLRDANGQYF.

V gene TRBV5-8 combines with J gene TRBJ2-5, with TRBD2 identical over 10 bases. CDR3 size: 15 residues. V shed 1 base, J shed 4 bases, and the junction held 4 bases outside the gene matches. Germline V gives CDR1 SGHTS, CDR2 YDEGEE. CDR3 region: CASSLSLAGVETQYF. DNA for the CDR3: TGTGCCAGCAGCTTGTCGCTAGCGGGGGTAGAGACCCAGTACTTC.

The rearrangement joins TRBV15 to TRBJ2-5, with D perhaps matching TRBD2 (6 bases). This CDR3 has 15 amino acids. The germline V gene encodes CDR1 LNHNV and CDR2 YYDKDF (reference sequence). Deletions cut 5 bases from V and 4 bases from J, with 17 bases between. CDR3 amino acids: CATSRTLEGRETQYF. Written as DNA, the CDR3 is TGTGCCACCAGCCGGACCTTGGAGGGGCGAGAGACCCAGTACTTC.

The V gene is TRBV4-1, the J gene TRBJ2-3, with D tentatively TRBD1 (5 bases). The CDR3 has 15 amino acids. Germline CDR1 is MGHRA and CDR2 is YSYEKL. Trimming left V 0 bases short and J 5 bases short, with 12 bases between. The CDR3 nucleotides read TGCGCCAGCAGCCAAGAATCCAGGGTTTTAGATACGCAGTATTTT. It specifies CASSQESRVLDTQYF.

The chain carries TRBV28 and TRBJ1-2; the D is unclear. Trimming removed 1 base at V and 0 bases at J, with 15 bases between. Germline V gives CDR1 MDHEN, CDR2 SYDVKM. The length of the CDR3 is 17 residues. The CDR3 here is CASSLSGSFPPNYGYTF. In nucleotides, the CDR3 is TGTGCCAGCAGTTTATCGGGCAGTTTCCCCCCTAACTATGGCTACACCTTC.

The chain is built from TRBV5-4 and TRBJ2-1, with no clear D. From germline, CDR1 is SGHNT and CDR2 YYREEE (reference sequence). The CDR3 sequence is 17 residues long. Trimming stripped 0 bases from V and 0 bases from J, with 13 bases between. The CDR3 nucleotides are TGTGCCAGCAGCTTGGGTGGGAAACTGAGCTCCTACAATGAGCAGTTCTTC. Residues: CASSLGGKLSSYNEQFF. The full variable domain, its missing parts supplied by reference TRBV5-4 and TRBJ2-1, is ETGVTQSPTHLIKTRGQQVTLRCSSQSGHNTVSWYQQALGQGPQFIFQYYREEENGRGNFPPRFSGLQFPNYSSELNVNALELDDSALYLCASSLGGKLSSYNEQFFGPGTRLTVL.

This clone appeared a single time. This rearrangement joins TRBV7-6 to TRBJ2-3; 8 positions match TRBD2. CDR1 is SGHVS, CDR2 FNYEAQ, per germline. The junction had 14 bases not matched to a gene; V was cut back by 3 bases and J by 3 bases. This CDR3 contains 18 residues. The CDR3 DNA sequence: TGTGCCAGCAGCTTCGATAGCGGGACCCCTCGGGGGACAGATACGCAGTATTTT. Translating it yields CASSFDSGTPRGTDTQYF.

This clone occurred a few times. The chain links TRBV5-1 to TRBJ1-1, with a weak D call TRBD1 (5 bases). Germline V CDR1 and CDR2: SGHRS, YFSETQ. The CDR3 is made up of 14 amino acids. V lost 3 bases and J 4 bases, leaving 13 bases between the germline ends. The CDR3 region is CASSSGLRLTEAFF. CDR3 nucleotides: TGCGCCAGCAGCTCGGGACTTAGACTCACTGAAGCTTTCTTT. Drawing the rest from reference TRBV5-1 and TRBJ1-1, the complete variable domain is KAGVTQTPRYLIKTRGQQVTLSCSPISGHRSVSWYQQTPGQGLQFLFEYFSETQRNKGNFPGRFSGRQFSNSRSEMNVSTLELGDSALYLCASSSGLRLTEAFFGQGTRLTVV.

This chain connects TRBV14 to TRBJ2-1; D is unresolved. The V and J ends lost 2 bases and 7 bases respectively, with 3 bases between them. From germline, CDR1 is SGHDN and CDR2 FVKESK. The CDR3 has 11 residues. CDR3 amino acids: CASSQRNEQFF. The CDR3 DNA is TGTGCCAGCAGCCAACGTAATGAGCAGTTCTTC.

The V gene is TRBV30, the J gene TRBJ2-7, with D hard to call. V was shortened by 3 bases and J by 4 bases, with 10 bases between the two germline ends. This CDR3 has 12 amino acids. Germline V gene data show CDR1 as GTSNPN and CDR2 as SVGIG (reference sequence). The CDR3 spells CAWSRSRYEQYF. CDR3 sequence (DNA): TGTGCCTGGAGCCGGAGCAGGTACGAGCAGTACTTC. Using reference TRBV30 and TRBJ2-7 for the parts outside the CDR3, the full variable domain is SQTIHQWPATLVQPVGSPLSLECTVEGTSNPNLYWYRQAAGRGLQLLFYSVGIGQISSEVPQNLSASRPQDRQFILSSKKLLLSDSGFYLCAWSRSRYEQYFGPGTRLTVT.

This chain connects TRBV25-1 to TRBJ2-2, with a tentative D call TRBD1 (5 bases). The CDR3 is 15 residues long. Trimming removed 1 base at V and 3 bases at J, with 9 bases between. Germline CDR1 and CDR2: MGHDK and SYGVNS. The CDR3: CASSESRVDTGELFF. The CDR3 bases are TGTGCCAGCAGTGAATCCAGGGTCGACACCGGGGAGCTGTTTTTT.